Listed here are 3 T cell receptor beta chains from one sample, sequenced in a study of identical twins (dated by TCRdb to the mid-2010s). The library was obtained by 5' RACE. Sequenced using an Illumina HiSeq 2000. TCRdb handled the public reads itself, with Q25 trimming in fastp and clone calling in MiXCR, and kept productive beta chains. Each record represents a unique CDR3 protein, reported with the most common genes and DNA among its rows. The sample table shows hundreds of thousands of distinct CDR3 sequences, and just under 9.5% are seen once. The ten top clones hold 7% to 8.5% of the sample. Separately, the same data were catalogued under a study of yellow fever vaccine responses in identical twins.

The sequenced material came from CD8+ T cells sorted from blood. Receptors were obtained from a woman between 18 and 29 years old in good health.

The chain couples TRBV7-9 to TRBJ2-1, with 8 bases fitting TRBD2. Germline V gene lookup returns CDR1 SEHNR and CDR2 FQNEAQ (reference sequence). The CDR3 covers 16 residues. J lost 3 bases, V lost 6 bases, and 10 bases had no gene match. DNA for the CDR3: TGTGCCAGCAGTTCCAAGCCGGGACTAGACTACAATGAGCAGTTCTTC. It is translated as CASSSKPGLDYNEQFF.

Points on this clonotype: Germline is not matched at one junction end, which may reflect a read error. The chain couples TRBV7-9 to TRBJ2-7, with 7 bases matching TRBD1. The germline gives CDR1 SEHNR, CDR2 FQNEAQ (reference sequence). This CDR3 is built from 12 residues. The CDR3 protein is CAGSLGGNEQYF. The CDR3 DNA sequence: TGTGCCGGCAGCCTAGGGGGCAACGAGCAGTACTTC. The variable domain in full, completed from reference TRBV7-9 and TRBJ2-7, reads DTGVSQNPRHKITKRGQNVTFRCDPISEHNRLYWYRQTLGQGPEFLTYFQNEAQLEKSRLLSDRFSAERPKGSFSTLEIQRTEQGDSAMYLCAGSLGGNEQYFGPGTRLTVT.

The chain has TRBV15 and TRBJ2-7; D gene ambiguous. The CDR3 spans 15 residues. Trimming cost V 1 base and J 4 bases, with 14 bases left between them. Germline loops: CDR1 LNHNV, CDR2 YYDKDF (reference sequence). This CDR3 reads CATSRVIGPAYEQYF. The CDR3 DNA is TGTGCCACCAGCAGAGTGATCGGTCCCGCGTACGAGCAGTACTTC. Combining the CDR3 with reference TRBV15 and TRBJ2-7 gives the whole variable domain DAMVIQNPRYQVTQFGKPVTLSCSQTLNHNVMYWYQQKSSQAPKLLFHYYDKDFNNEADTPDNFQSRRPNTSFCFLDIRSPGLGDTAMYLCATSRVIGPAYEQYFGPGTRLTVT.